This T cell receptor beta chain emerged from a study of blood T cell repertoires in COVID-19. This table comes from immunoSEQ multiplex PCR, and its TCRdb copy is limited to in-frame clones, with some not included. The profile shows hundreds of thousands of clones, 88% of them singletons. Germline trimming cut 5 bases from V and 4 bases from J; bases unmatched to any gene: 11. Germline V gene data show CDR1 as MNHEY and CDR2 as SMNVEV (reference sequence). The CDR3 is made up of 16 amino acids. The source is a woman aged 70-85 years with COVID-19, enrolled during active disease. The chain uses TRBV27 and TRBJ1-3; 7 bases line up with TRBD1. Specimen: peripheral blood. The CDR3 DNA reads TGTGCCAGCAGTACGGGGACAGACACGACCGGAAACACCATATATTTT. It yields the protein CASSTGTDTTGNTIYF.